What follows are 22 T cell receptor beta chains derived from one specimen sequenced in a study of cytomegalovirus exposure and HLA in healthy donors. In the PCR, 60 Vbeta and 13 Jbeta primers were used. The data were produced by immunoSEQ multiplex PCR, yet TCRdb's version contains in-frame clones alone and is incomplete. The sample lists around 160,000 clones; about 75% were seen once. The sample comprised PBMCs. The source is a man aged 18 to 30 in good health and CMV-seropositive.

In this sample, this clone turned up a few times. CDR3 coding DNA: TGTGCCAGCAGTTCCTGGACTAAGCTGCACGACGGGTGGACCCAGTACTTC. Residues: CASSSWTKLHDGWTQYF. The gene calls are TRBV28 and TRBJ2-5, with D possibly matching TRBD2 (6 bases). In germline, CDR1 is MDHEN, CDR2 SYDVKM. Trimming cost V 4 bases and J 7 bases, with 25 bases left between them. CDR3 size: 17 residues. The full variable domain, completed using reference TRBV28 and TRBJ2-5, is DVKVTQSSRYLVKRTGEKVFLECVQDMDHENMFWYRQDPGLGLRLIYFSYDVKMKEKGDIPEGYSVSREKKERFSLILESASTNQTSMYLCASSSWTKLHDGWTQYFGPGTRLLVL.

The chain employs TRBV19 and TRBJ1-2; TRBD1 is a possible D gene (6 bases). This CDR3 is built from 15 residues. V was cut by 5 bases and J by 3 bases, with 16 bases left in between. The germline CDR1 and CDR2 sequences are LNHDA and SQIVND (reference sequence). The CDR3 loop reads CASSALTGLDYGYTF. DNA of the CDR3: TGTGCCAGTAGTGCCCTGACAGGTTTAGACTATGGCTACACCTTC.

This clone was seen a few times. This chain joins TRBV9 and TRBJ2-5, with 9 bases matching TRBD2. V lost 3 bases and J lost 5; bases outside the gene matches: 11. The CDR3 is made up of 16 amino acids. Germline V CDR1 and CDR2: SGDLS, YYNGEE. The CDR3 region has the DNA TGTGCCAGCAGCGAGGCGGGCGGGGGGGCCAAGGAGACCCAGTACTTC. Encoded protein: CASSEAGGGAKETQYF. The whole variable domain, filled in from reference TRBV9 and TRBJ2-5, reads DSGVTQTPKHLITATGQRVTLRCSPRSGDLSVYWYQQSLDQGLQFLIQYYNGEERAKGNILERFSAQQFPDLHSELNLSSLELGDSALYFCASSEAGGGAKETQYFGPGTRLLVL.

This chain connects TRBV5-1 to TRBJ1-4; D remains ambiguous. The CDR3 is made up of 15 amino acids. Per the germline V gene, CDR1 is SGHRS and CDR2 is YFSETQ. Deletions cut 0 bases from V and 6 bases from J, with 12 bases between. CDR3 residues: CASSLGRGGHEKLFF. CDR3 sequence (DNA): TGCGCCAGCAGCTTGGGGCGGGGTGGTCATGAAAAACTGTTTTTT.

V gene TRBV5-4 combines with J gene TRBJ2-2; possible D gene TRBD1, 5 bases. The CDR3 covers 14 residues. CDR1 is SGHNT, CDR2 YYREEE, per germline (reference sequence). V lost 3 bases and J lost 7, with 13 bases in between. CDR3 region: CASSSPMTVGELFF. Here the CDR3 DNA reads TGTGCCAGCAGCTCGCCTATGACAGTCGGGGAGCTGTTTTTT.

The chain combines TRBV7-2 with TRBJ1-5; D is ambiguous. Trimming shortened V by 2 bases and J by 0 bases, and 11 bases separated the two germline ends. This CDR3 spans 16 amino acids. The germline V gene encodes CDR1 SGHTA and CDR2 FQGNSA. The CDR3 bases are TGTGCCAGCAGCTTACGCTCAGACTATAGCAATCAGCCCCAGCATTTT. It yields the protein CASSLRSDYSNQPQHF.

A word on this clone: Other nucleotide sequences from this sample produce the same CDR3. The rearrangement uses TRBV2 and TRBJ1-5; 7 nucleotides line up with TRBD1. The germline V gene has CDR1 SNHLY and CDR2 FYNNEI. This CDR3 region has 14 residues. V lost 6 bases, J lost 3 bases, and 5 bases stayed unmatched. CDR3 region: CASSGDRDNQPQHF. The DNA for the CDR3 is TGTGCCAGCAGCGGGGACAGAGACAATCAGCCCCAGCATTTT. Full variable domain (remainder filled in from reference TRBV2 and TRBJ1-5): EPEVTQTPSHQVTQMGQEVILRCVPISNHLYFYWYRQILGQKVEFLVSFYNNEISEKSEIFDDQFSVERPDGSNFTLKIRSTKLEDSAMYFCASSGDRDNQPQHFGDGTRLSIL.

V and J are TRBV7-2 and TRBJ2-3; 9 bases agree with TRBD2. The germline CDR1 and CDR2 sequences are SGHTA and FQGNSA. The CDR3 covers 15 residues. J gave up 4 bases and V 4 bases, and 6 bases lay outside the gene matches. CDR3 in DNA: TGTGCCAGCAGCTCCCGGACTAGCGTCCCAGATACGCAGTATTTT. Translating gives CASSSRTSVPDTQYF. Using reference TRBV7-2 and TRBJ2-3 for the parts outside the CDR3, the full variable domain is GAGVSQSPSNKVTEKGKDVELRCDPISGHTALYWYRQSLGQGLEFLIYFQGNSAPDKSGLPSDRFSAERTGGSVSTLTIQRTQQEDSAVYLCASSSRTSVPDTQYFGPGTRLTVL.

The chain combines TRBV28 with TRBJ1-5; D might be TRBD1 (5 bases). This CDR3 spans 14 amino acids. Germline assignment: CDR1 MDHEN and CDR2 SYDVKM. V gave up 6 bases and J gave up 3 bases, with 12 bases separating them. The CDR3 DNA reads TGTGCCAGCAGCCGCGACAGTAACAATCAGCCCCAGCATTTT. Translation gives CASSRDSNNQPQHF.

This clone came up a few times. V is TRBV5-4 and J is TRBJ2-7; 13 bases fit TRBD2. Losses at the gene ends were 4 bases for V and 6 bases for J; bases not matched to a gene: 10. The germline V gene encodes CDR1 SGHNT and CDR2 YYREEE (reference sequence). CDR3 length: 16 amino acids. CDR3 in amino acids: CASSHGMGTSGVEQYV. CDR3 DNA sequence: TGTGCCAGCAGCCACGGCATGGGGACTAGCGGGGTCGAGCAGTACGTC.

The chain combines TRBV27 with TRBJ2-2; 7 nucleotides match TRBD2. This CDR3 has 17 residues. Trimming removed 4 bases from V and 4 bases from J; junction bases left unmatched: 12. Germline assignment: CDR1 MNHEY and CDR2 SMNVEV (reference sequence). The CDR3 DNA sequence: TGTGCCAGCAGTTCCCAGTCCGCGGGAGCGGTCACCGGGGAGCTGTTTTTT. Amino acid sequence: CASSSQSAGAVTGELFF.

The chain recombines TRBV14 with TRBJ2-5, with 14 bases that match TRBD2. Per germline, CDR1 SGHDN and CDR2 FVKESK. This CDR3 comprises 15 residues. Trimming removed 4 bases from V and 5 bases from J; junction bases left unmatched: 3. The chain's CDR3 is CASSRLAGGTETQYF. CDR3 in DNA: TGTGCCAGCAGCCGACTAGCGGGGGGGACGGAGACCCAGTACTTC.

The gene calls are TRBV12-5 and TRBJ2-1, with D maybe TRBD2 (5 bases). CDR1 is LGHNT, CDR2 FRNRAP, per germline. The length of the CDR3 is 15 residues. The germline V and J ends were trimmed by 5 bases and 2 bases, with 13 bases remaining between them. The CDR3, as DNA: TGTGCTAGTGGTCGAGCGGAAGACCCCTACAATGAGCAGTTCTTC. Translating it yields CASGRAEDPYNEQFF.

This chain uses TRBV5-1 with TRBJ1-1; D is unresolved. The V end lost 4 bases, the J end lost 0 bases, and 4 bases lay between the germline ends. This CDR3 comprises 12 residues. Germline V CDR1 and CDR2: SGHRS, YFSETQ. This CDR3 is CASSAVNTEAFF. For the CDR3, the DNA is TGCGCCAGCAGCGCAGTGAACACTGAAGCTTTCTTT.

In the case of this clone: This specimen includes other DNA sequences encoding the same CDR3. The V gene is TRBV5-1, the J gene TRBJ1-1; 7 positions agree with TRBD1. This CDR3 has 14 amino acids. V was pared by 0 bases and J by 5 bases, with 4 bases of the junction left unmatched. The germline CDR1 and CDR2 sequences are SGHRS and YFSETQ. CDR3 nucleotides: TGCGCCAGCAGCTTGGGTTCAGGGGGAACTGAAGCTTTCTTT. It is translated as CASSLGSGGTEAFF. Looking up the rest from reference TRBV5-1 and TRBJ1-1 gives the full variable domain: KAGVTQTPRYLIKTRGQQVTLSCSPISGHRSVSWYQQTPGQGLQFLFEYFSETQRNKGNFPGRFSGRQFSNSRSEMNVSTLELGDSALYLCASSLGSGGTEAFFGQGTRLTVV.

V is TRBV5-1 and J is TRBJ2-7; TRBD2 matches at 12 bases. V lost 4 bases and J lost 2; bases outside the gene matches: 10. This CDR3 has 17 residues. From germline, CDR1 is SGHRS and CDR2 YFSETQ. CDR3 sequence: CASSPGLAGDTPYEQYV. The CDR3 region has the DNA TGCGCCAGCAGCCCGGGACTAGCGGGTGATACTCCCTACGAGCAGTACGTC.

DNA of the CDR3: TGTGCCAGCAGTTTTGAGAGACTAGCGGGTATAGAGACCCAGTACTTC. This translates into CASSFERLAGIETQYF. The V and J genes are TRBV28 and TRBJ2-5; TRBD2 aligns across 10 bases. The length of the CDR3 is 16 residues. Germline V gene sequence: CDR1 MDHEN, CDR2 SYDVKM. V dropped 3 bases and J dropped 4; count of bases not matched to a gene: 8.

A single count supports this clone. The chain has TRBV5-1 and TRBJ1-1; D possibly corresponds to TRBD1 (5 bases). CDR1 is SGHRS and CDR2 is YFSETQ in the germline V gene. The CDR3 has 13 residues. Trimming took 4 bases from V and 1 from J, leaving 8 bases between them. The chain's CDR3 is CASSADRNTEAFF. CDR3 coding DNA: TGCGCCAGCAGCGCTGACAGGAACACTGAAGCTTTCTTT. Based on the CDR3 plus reference TRBV5-1 and TRBJ1-1, the full variable domain is KAGVTQTPRYLIKTRGQQVTLSCSPISGHRSVSWYQQTPGQGLQFLFEYFSETQRNKGNFPGRFSGRQFSNSRSEMNVSTLELGDSALYLCASSADRNTEAFFGQGTRLTVV.

This clone was seen more than once but under ten times. The chain has TRBV5-5 and TRBJ1-1; D may be TRBD1 (6 bases). The CDR3 extends over 14 amino acids. Germline V gene lookup returns CDR1 SGHKS and CDR2 YYEKEE (reference sequence). V dropped 2 bases and J dropped 5 bases, with 13 bases sitting between them. The CDR3 DNA reads TGTGCCAGCAGCTTACAACAGGGTCGGACTGAAGCTTTCTTT. This encodes CASSLQQGRTEAFF.

This chain links TRBV11-3 with TRBJ1-1; 9 bases fit TRBD1. CDR1 is SGHNT, CDR2 YENEEA, per germline. V lost 5 bases and J lost 10; bases outside the gene matches: 5. The CDR3 covers 12 residues. DNA for the CDR3: TGTGCCAGCAGCGGACAGGGGTACAGAGCTTTCTTT. This encodes CASSGQGYRAFF.

The chain recombines TRBV10-1 with TRBJ2-1, with D maybe TRBD2 (6 bases). CDR1 WNHNN and CDR2 SYGVQD come from the germline V gene (reference sequence). Trimming took 6 bases from V and 3 from J, leaving 12 bases between them. CDR3 size: 14 residues. The CDR3 DNA follows: TGCGCCAGCAGGGGGGACTCAAGCTACAATGAGCAGTTCTTC. It translates to CASRGDSSYNEQFF.

The chain has TRBV2 and TRBJ1-6, with TRBD1 identical over 7 bases. The length of the CDR3 is 15 residues. Germline CDR1 reads SNHLY; CDR2 reads FYNNEI. V lost 9 bases, J lost 0 bases, and 5 bases stayed unmatched. CDR3 DNA sequence: TGTGCCAGTGCCAGGGGGGCCTCCTATAATTCACCCCTCCACTTT. Translated: CASARGASYNSPLHF.